The 19 T cell receptor beta chains below were found in one sample sequenced in a study of shared clonotypes between healthy human individuals (dated by TCRdb to the early 2020s). Library generation was performed with the immunoSEQ multiplex PCR assay. TCRdb provides this immuneACCESS table in a form limited to in-frame rearrangements. Some clones are lacking; in checked studies, under half of them reflect an unresolved V gene, and why the rest are absent is not known. This sample comprises fewer than 600,000 clones, 75% to 85% of them detected only once. Roughly 13% of the sample is taken by the ten largest. The source material was PBMCs. Receptor source: a middle-aged woman in good health. Some clones in this sample may be carry-over from other donors' samples.

The chain carries TRBV29-1 and TRBJ2-5; no definite D call. The ends were cut back, 4 bases at V and 0 bases at J, with 9 bases in the middle. The CDR3 is 13 residues long. Germline V gene sequence: CDR1 SQVTM, CDR2 ANQGSEA. DNA of the CDR3: TGCAGCGTTGTCTGGTGGAACCAAGAGACCCAGTACTTC. Its translation is CSVVWWNQETQYF.

The chain employs TRBV10-3 and TRBJ1-1; TRBD1 matches 7 bases. With V trimmed by 3 bases and J by 0 bases, 10 bases remained unmatched. The germline V gene encodes CDR1 ENHRY and CDR2 SYGVKD. The CDR3 has 17 residues. In DNA, the CDR3 is TGTGCCATCAGTGAAGGGCAGGGGGGGCTTTTGAACACTGAAGCTTTCTTT. It specifies CAISEGQGGLLNTEAFF.

This chain joins TRBV2 and TRBJ2-5; D may be TRBD2 (7 bases). In germline, CDR1 is SNHLY, CDR2 FYNNEI. The CDR3 is 13 amino acids. V was shortened by 6 bases and J by 8 bases, with 16 bases between the two germline ends. The CDR3 DNA reads TGTGCCAGCAGCTTGGGGGGGCAGAACACCCAGTACTTC. This gives the protein CASSLGGQNTQYF. The full variable domain, with the rest looked up from reference TRBV2 and TRBJ2-5, is EPEVTQTPSHQVTQMGQEVILRCVPISNHLYFYWYRQILGQKVEFLVSFYNNEISEKSEIFDDQFSVERPDGSNFTLKIRSTKLEDSAMYFCASSLGGQNTQYFGPGTRLLVL.

The chain links TRBV21-1 to TRBJ2-4; the D call of TRBD2 is as the table states it, not checked on the DNA. TRBV21-1 corresponds to a pseudogene. The CDR3 is 15 amino acids. The CDR3 sequence is CASSKTGGLGNIQYF. The CDR3 DNA follows: TGTGCCAGCAGCAAAACCGGGGGGCTCGGGAACATTCAGTACTTC.

The chain has TRBV7-9 and TRBJ2-5; tentative D call: TRBD2 (6 bases). Looked up from germline, CDR1 is SEHNR and CDR2 is FQNEAQ (reference sequence). V was trimmed by 1 base and J by 2 bases, leaving 11 bases between them. This CDR3 has 15 amino acids. DNA for the CDR3: TGTGCCAGCAGCTTAGACGGACTACAACAAGAGACCCAGTACTTC. It codes for CASSLDGLQQETQYF.

For this clone: The sample contains more than one DNA sequence encoding this CDR3. The V gene is TRBV7-3, the J gene TRBJ2-5, with D maybe TRBD2 (6 bases). The CDR3 sequence is 14 residues long. V lost 0 bases and J 2 bases, leaving 7 bases between the germline ends. Looked up from germline, CDR1 is SGHTA and CDR2 is FQGTGA. The chain's CDR3 is CASSLTSGQETQYF. DNA of the CDR3: TGTGCCAGCAGCTTAACTAGCGGACAAGAGACCCAGTACTTC.

The chain combines TRBV14 with TRBJ2-6; no reliable D call. CDR1 is SGHDN and CDR2 is FVKESK in the germline V gene. There are 20 residues in the CDR3. Trimming left V 4 bases short and J 1 base short, with 23 bases between. The CDR3 nucleotides read TGTGCCAGCAGCCTCAAGATTGGAGTTTACAGTCCATCTGGGGCCAACGTCCTGACTTTC. Amino acids: CASSLKIGVYSPSGANVLTF.

This clone was counted a single time. The V call is TRBV28, the J call TRBJ1-2; D unresolved. CDR1 is MDHEN, CDR2 SYDVKM, per germline. With 1 base removed from V and 4 bases from J, the gap between germline ends came to 13 bases. CDR3 size: 15 residues. The CDR3 protein is CASSLSVGSGYGYTF. The DNA of the CDR3 is TGTGCCAGCAGTTTATCTGTGGGGTCTGGCTATGGCTACACCTTC.

This rearrangement joins TRBV2 to TRBJ1-5; D possibly corresponds to TRBD1 (5 bases). The V gene's germline CDR1 is SNHLY and CDR2 FYNNEI. This CDR3 contains 15 residues. Trimming removed 2 bases at V and 6 bases at J, with 14 bases between. The CDR3 here is CASSEMWGVGQPQHF. The CDR3 bases are TGTGCCAGCAGTGAAATGTGGGGGGTGGGTCAGCCCCAGCATTTT. The full variable domain, with the rest looked up from reference TRBV2 and TRBJ1-5, is EPEVTQTPSHQVTQMGQEVILRCVPISNHLYFYWYRQILGQKVEFLVSFYNNEISEKSEIFDDQFSVERPDGSNFTLKIRSTKLEDSAMYFCASSEMWGVGQPQHFGDGTRLSIL.

The V call is TRBV30, the J call TRBJ2-5, with D tentatively TRBD1 (6 bases). CDR3 length: 12 residues. CDR1 is GTSNPN, CDR2 SVGIG, per germline (reference sequence). The V end was cut by 3 bases, the J end by 11 bases, with 16 bases between. This CDR3 is CAWRDEGTLQYF. The DNA for the CDR3 is TGTGCCTGGAGGGACGAGGGGACACTACAGTACTTC.

The rearrangement links TRBV28 to TRBJ2-5; D possibly corresponds to TRBD1 (5 bases). V dropped 3 bases and J dropped 1 base, with 12 bases sitting between them. This CDR3 has 15 residues. Germline lookup yields CDR1 MDHEN and CDR2 SYDVKM. DNA of the CDR3: TGTGCCAGCAGTTTCAGTACAGGTACCCAAGAGACCCAGTACTTC. Translating gives CASSFSTGTQETQYF.

Remarks on this clone: This sample also contains other DNA sequences that code for the same CDR3. The genes are TRBV15 and TRBJ2-7; D remains unclear. The CDR3 spans 15 residues. From germline, CDR1 is LNHNV and CDR2 YYDKDF (reference sequence). Trimming left V 0 bases short and J 3 bases short, with 12 bases between. Here the CDR3 DNA reads TGTGCCACCAGCAGAGATCTGGGGTCACTCTACGAGCAGTACTTC. It encodes CATSRDLGSLYEQYF. Full variable domain (remainder filled in from reference TRBV15 and TRBJ2-7): DAMVIQNPRYQVTQFGKPVTLSCSQTLNHNVMYWYQQKSSQAPKLLFHYYDKDFNNEADTPDNFQSRRPNTSFCFLDIRSPGLGDTAMYLCATSRDLGSLYEQYFGPGTRLTVT.

V gene TRBV11-1 combines with J gene TRBJ2-5; D unresolved. The germline CDR1 and CDR2 sequences are SGHAT and FQDESV (reference sequence). The V gene lost 4 bases and the J gene lost 5 bases, with 17 bases spanning the gap. The CDR3 is 15 residues long. CDR3 in DNA: TGTGCCAGCAGCTCTGGTAACCCCAACGGGGAGACCCAGTACTTC. As protein: CASSSGNPNGETQYF.

This clone appeared once. A far larger clone is a single base away, which makes a read error likely. The chain combines TRBV9 with TRBJ1-1; D unclear. The ends were cut back, 0 bases at V and 0 bases at J, with 3 bases in the middle. Germline CDR1 SGDLS, CDR2 YYNGEE. The CDR3 is made up of 13 amino acids. The CDR3 reads CASSVDMNTEAFF. The CDR3 DNA is TGTGCCAGCAGCGTAGACATGAACACTGAAGCTTTCTTT.

The chain joins TRBV28 to TRBJ1-2; D call uncertain. Germline V gene data show CDR1 as MDHEN and CDR2 as SYDVKM. The CDR3 has 13 residues. The V end was cut by 4 bases, the J end by 3 bases, with 9 bases between. CDR3 loop: CASSYGQHYGYTF. The CDR3 coding sequence is TGTGCCAGCAGTTATGGGCAGCACTATGGCTACACCTTC.

This clone was seen a few times. This sequence joins TRBV19 and TRBJ2-4; D ambiguous. The CDR3 contains 14 residues. Trimming pared 7 bases from V and 0 bases from J, leaving 10 bases between. Germline CDR1 and CDR2: LNHDA and SQIVND (reference sequence). CDR3 protein: CASKPRLAKNIQYF. CDR3 sequence (DNA): TGTGCCAGTAAGCCCAGGCTAGCCAAAAACATTCAGTACTTC.

Regarding this clone: The sample contains more than one DNA sequence encoding this CDR3. The genes are TRBV5-4 and TRBJ1-2; D not resolved. V lost 0 bases to trimming and J lost 2 bases, with 11 bases between them. The germline V gene has CDR1 SGHNT and CDR2 YYREEE (reference sequence). CDR3 length: 15 residues. For the CDR3, the DNA is TGTGCCAGCAGCTTGGCCGGAGGACCCAACTATGGCTACACCTTC. This codes for CASSLAGGPNYGYTF. The full variable domain, in which reference TRBV5-4 and TRBJ1-2 provide the parts outside the CDR3, is ETGVTQSPTHLIKTRGQQVTLRCSSQSGHNTVSWYQQALGQGPQFIFQYYREEENGRGNFPPRFSGLQFPNYSSELNVNALELDDSALYLCASSLAGGPNYGYTFGSGTRLTVV.

This sequence joins TRBV27 and TRBJ2-5; possible D gene TRBD1, 7 bases. The J call may be wrong; the DNA end is better matched by TRBJ2-7. CDR1 is MNHEY and CDR2 is SMNVEV in the germline V gene (reference sequence). The CDR3 is 15 amino acids. CDR3 region: CASSSRGGGGYEQYF. CDR3 in DNA: TGTGCCAGCAGTTCGCGTGGAGGGGGCGGGTACGAGCAGTACTTC.

The J gene is TRBJ2-5, the V gene TRBV6-1, with D tentatively TRBD2 (6 bases). Germline lookup yields CDR1 MNHNS and CDR2 SASEGT. V lost 0 bases, J lost 7 bases, and 15 bases lay in between. The CDR3 length is 15 residues. The CDR3 DNA is TGTGCCAGCAGTGAAGCGCCGGCGGTGGGGGGGACCCAGTACTTC. Protein product: CASSEAPAVGGTQYF.